The 29 T cell receptor beta chains given below trace back to one sample, sequenced in a study of T cells in localized non-small cell lung cancer. The table came from immunoSEQ multiplex PCR; TCRdb's copy has only in-frame clones and leaves some out. The profile covers some 22,000 clones, with around 84% appearing a single time and about 2.2% taken by the ten largest. The input for sequencing was peripheral blood, taken before any cancer treatment. The source is a man aged 35-69 years with stage I lung adenocarcinoma.

V usage is TRBV6-5 and J usage is TRBJ2-7; D is undetermined. V lost 2 bases and J lost 3, with 8 bases in between. The length of the CDR3 is 13 residues. Germline loops: CDR1 MNHEY, CDR2 SVGAGI. CDR3 amino acids: CASSYRQGYEQYF. The CDR3 DNA is TGTGCCAGCAGTTACCGGCAAGGCTACGAGCAGTACTTC.

This chain connects TRBV25-1 to TRBJ2-5; 7 bases are a match to TRBD1. CDR1 is MGHDK, CDR2 SYGVNS, per germline. CDR3 length: 14 amino acids. Trimming at V came to 3 bases and at J to 3 bases, leaving 4 bases not matched to a gene. The CDR3 region has the DNA TGTGCCAGCAGTGATGGGACAGCGAAAGAGACCCAGTACTTC. Protein sequence: CASSDGTAKETQYF.

This clone was counted a few times. The genes are TRBV7-9 and TRBJ2-2; no clear D gene. Germline V lookup: CDR1 SEHNR, CDR2 FQNEAQ (reference sequence). The CDR3 is 14 amino acids. The V end lost 5 bases, the J end lost 6 bases, and 13 bases lay between the germline ends. The CDR3: CASSPRTHSGELFF. The CDR3 DNA follows: TGTGCCAGCAGCCCCCGGACCCACTCCGGGGAGCTGTTTTTT. Using reference TRBV7-9 and TRBJ2-2 for the parts outside the CDR3, the full variable domain is DTGVSQNPRHKITKRGQNVTFRCDPISEHNRLYWYRQTLGQGPEFLTYFQNEAQLEKSRLLSDRFSAERPKGSFSTLEIQRTEQGDSAMYLCASSPRTHSGELFFGEGSRLTVL.

This chain uses TRBV6-1 with TRBJ2-7; a weak D match, TRBD1 (6 bases). This CDR3 is built from 13 residues. With 5 bases removed from V and 3 bases from J, the gap between germline ends came to 11 bases. Germline CDR1 reads MNHNS; CDR2 reads SASEGT. The CDR3 loop is CASSREQGYEQYF. The CDR3, as DNA: TGTGCCAGCAGTAGGGAACAGGGCTACGAGCAGTACTTC.

There are a few counts of this clone. This chain connects TRBV19 to TRBJ1-6; D is ambiguous. The CDR3 is 14 residues long. Germline V CDR1 and CDR2: LNHDA, SQIVND (reference sequence). With 7 bases removed from V and 14 bases from J, the gap between germline ends came to 21 bases. Here the CDR3 DNA reads TGTGCCAGTACCGACGTCGACGTCCCTGAATCCCTCCACTTT. As protein: CASTDVDVPESLHF.

The rearrangement joins TRBV7-2 to TRBJ2-2; D remains unclear. This CDR3 spans 14 amino acids. Trimming took 6 bases from V and 1 from J, leaving 9 bases between them. CDR1 is SGHTA and CDR2 is FQGNSA in the germline V gene. DNA for the CDR3: TGTGCCAGCAGTCCTAACTTGAACACCGGGGAGCTGTTTTTT. This codes for CASSPNLNTGELFF.

V gene TRBV4-1 combines with J gene TRBJ1-1; 7 positions agree with TRBD1. Germline assignment: CDR1 MGHRA and CDR2 YSYEKL. Unmatched junction bases numbered 13, after V lost 6 bases and J lost 6 bases. This CDR3 has 15 amino acids. The CDR3 loop reads CASRRPTGRSPEAFF. CDR3 DNA sequence: TGCGCCAGCAGACGGCCGACAGGGAGGTCCCCTGAAGCTTTCTTT.

This clone was counted only a few times. The chain recombines TRBV11-3 with TRBJ2-2; 11 bases agree with TRBD2. The CDR3 has 17 residues. J gave up 4 bases and V 4 bases, and 8 bases lay outside the gene matches. CDR1 and CDR2 (germline): SGHNT, YENEEA. The CDR3 DNA reads TGTGCCAGCAGCTCCCTTTCTAGCGGGGGGTTCACCGGGGAGCTGTTTTTT. Its translation: CASSSLSSGGFTGELFF.

The J gene is TRBJ2-3, the V gene TRBV29-1; the match to TRBD1 covers 8 bases. This CDR3 region has 15 residues. V was pared by 4 bases and J by 2 bases, with 8 bases of the junction left unmatched. Germline V gene sequence: CDR1 SQVTM, CDR2 ANQGSEA. CDR3 sequence reads: CSVARQGSITDTQYF. CDR3 in DNA: TGCAGCGTTGCTCGACAGGGGTCTATCACAGATACGCAGTATTTT.

V and J are TRBV19 and TRBJ1-6, with a possible D match to TRBD1 (5 bases). Trimming removed 6 bases at V and 7 bases at J, with 10 bases between. CDR3 length: 13 residues. Germline V gene lookup returns CDR1 LNHDA and CDR2 SQIVND (reference sequence). Written as DNA, the CDR3 is TGTGCCAGTAGCATGGGGCCAAATTCACCCCTCCACTTT. Translating it yields CASSMGPNSPLHF.

V and J are TRBV20-1 and TRBJ2-7, with unresolved D. Trimming cost V 3 bases and J 11 bases, with 14 bases left between them. Germline loops: CDR1 DFQATT, CDR2 SNEGSKA (reference sequence). CDR3 length: 11 residues. In DNA, the CDR3 is TGCAGTGCTAGGGTCAGCCCATGGGAGTACTTC. Protein product: CSARVSPWEYF.

This chain joins TRBV27 and TRBJ2-6; D possibly uses TRBD1 or TRBD2 (5 bases each). The V gene lost 5 bases and the J gene lost 0 bases, with 14 bases spanning the gap. This CDR3 contains 17 residues. Germline V lookup: CDR1 MNHEY, CDR2 SMNVEV (reference sequence). This chain's CDR3 is CASSPRGRRSGANVLTF. The CDR3 DNA follows: TGTGCCAGCAGTCCCCGGGGACGTCGCTCTGGGGCCAACGTCCTGACTTTC. Variable domain in full (rest from reference TRBV27 and TRBJ2-6): EAQVTQNPRYLITVTGKKLTVTCSQNMNHEYMSWYRQDPGLGLRQIYYSMNVEVTDKGDVPEGYKVSRKEKRNFPLILESPSPNQTSLYFCASSPRGRRSGANVLTFGAGSRLTVL.

The chain employs TRBV6-5 and TRBJ1-3; 7 nucleotides agree with TRBD1. Looked up from germline, CDR1 is MNHEY and CDR2 is SVGAGI. This CDR3 spans 14 amino acids. Losses at the gene ends were 6 bases for V and 2 bases for J; bases not matched to a gene: 4. The CDR3 DNA sequence: TGTGCCAGCAGCTCTACAGGGGCTGGAAACACCATATATTTT. Translation: CASSSTGAGNTIYF.

The chain recombines TRBV7-9 with TRBJ2-5; 10 bases are shared with TRBD2. The length of the CDR3 is 15 residues. V gave up 5 bases and J gave up 0 bases; unmatched junction bases: 3. The germline CDR1 and CDR2 sequences are SEHNR and FQNEAQ (reference sequence). The CDR3 loop is CASSTGLADQETQYF. Here the CDR3 DNA reads TGTGCCAGCAGCACAGGACTAGCGGACCAAGAGACCCAGTACTTC.

This clone has only one observation. The CDR3 nucleotides are TGTGCCAGCAGCCTCTCGGTAGGGTCTGAGACCCAGTACTTC. This encodes CASSLSVGSETQYF. The genes are TRBV11-2 and TRBJ2-5, with D hard to call. The CDR3 is 14 residues long. Trimming took off 5 bases at V and 5 bases at J, with 15 bases between the two ends. The V gene's germline CDR1 is SGHAT and CDR2 FQNNGV.

This chain joins TRBV28 and TRBJ2-7, with a possible D match to TRBD2 (7 bases). V was cut by 2 bases and J by 5 bases, with 16 bases left in between. CDR1 and CDR2 from the germline V gene are MDHEN and SYDVKM. The CDR3 spans 15 residues. For the CDR3, the DNA is TGTGCCAGCAGTTTAGGGGGAGGGGGGCTAAACGAGCAGTACTTC. The encoded protein is CASSLGGGGLNEQYF.

The chain carries TRBV4-1 and TRBJ1-3, with D hard to call. V lost 4 bases and J lost 0, with 10 bases in between. Germline CDR1 MGHRA, CDR2 YSYEKL. CDR3 length: 15 amino acids. CDR3 sequence reads: CASSPWMSSGNTIYF. The CDR3 nucleotides are TGCGCCAGCAGCCCCTGGATGAGCTCTGGAAACACCATATATTTT.

The count of this clone is one. CDR3 in amino acids: CASSSSWGSYEQYF. The CDR3 DNA reads as TGTGCCAGCAGCTCCTCATGGGGCAGCTACGAGCAGTACTTC. The V call is TRBV7-6, the J call TRBJ2-7; weak D call: TRBD1 (5 bases). The CDR3 totals 14 residues. V dropped 4 bases and J dropped 3 bases, with 13 bases sitting between them. Per the germline V gene, CDR1 is SGHVS and CDR2 is FNYEAQ.

V usage is TRBV19 and J usage is TRBJ1-1; TRBD1 is a possible D gene (5 bases). Trimming removed 4 bases from V and 2 bases from J, with 8 bases in between. Germline CDR1 is LNHDA and CDR2 is SQIVND (reference sequence). The CDR3 contains 13 residues. CDR3 region: CASSTTGNTEAFF. The CDR3 DNA reads as TGTGCCAGTAGTACAACAGGAAACACTGAAGCTTTCTTT.

The chain carries TRBV5-1 and TRBJ2-5; D is uncertain. The CDR3 covers 15 residues. Germline CDR1 is SGHRS and CDR2 is YFSETQ. V gave up 0 bases and J gave up 8 bases, with 17 bases separating them. CDR3 region: CASSLAFGQSGTQYF. CDR3 bases: TGCGCCAGCAGCTTGGCTTTCGGTCAGAGTGGAACCCAGTACTTC.

The V call is TRBV4-2, the J call TRBJ1-2; the match to TRBD1 covers 8 bases. The V gene's germline CDR1 is LGHNA and CDR2 YNFKEQ. The CDR3 consists of 15 residues. With V trimmed by 1 base and J by 8 bases, 9 bases remained unmatched. The CDR3: CASSQGLDRDRGYTF. The CDR3, as DNA: TGTGCCAGCAGCCAAGGCTTGGACAGGGATAGGGGCTACACCTTC.

The gene calls are TRBV11-2 and TRBJ1-4; D unresolved. Germline values: CDR1 SGHAT, CDR2 FQNNGV. V was shortened by 5 bases and J by 4 bases, with 14 bases between the two germline ends. There are 15 residues in the CDR3. CDR3 amino acids: CASSPGRSINEKLFF. CDR3 coding DNA: TGTGCCAGCAGCCCAGGCCGATCGATTAATGAAAAACTGTTTTTT. Filled out from reference TRBV11-2 and TRBJ1-4, the complete variable domain reads EAGVAQSPRYKIIEKRQSVAFWCNPISGHATLYWYQQILGQGPKLLIQFQNNGVVDDSQLPKDRFSAERLKGVDSTLKIQPAKLEDSAVYLCASSPGRSINEKLFFGSGTQLSVL.

The rearrangement links TRBV9 to TRBJ1-1; 9 nucleotides agree with TRBD1. The CDR3 totals 14 residues. With V trimmed by 3 bases and J by 7 bases, 7 bases remained unmatched. Germline V gene lookup returns CDR1 SGDLS and CDR2 YYNGEE. CDR3 in amino acids: CASSAGTGSYEAFF. The DNA of the CDR3 is TGTGCCAGCAGCGCCGGGACAGGGAGTTATGAAGCTTTCTTT.

This clone has just a few counts. The chain recombines TRBV11-2 with TRBJ2-1, with D possibly being TRBD1 (5 bases). CDR3 size: 14 residues. Germline V CDR1 and CDR2: SGHAT, FQNNGV. V was clipped by 1 base and J by 8 bases, with 12 bases between them. CDR3 amino acids: CASSLVTGKDEQFF. CDR3 DNA: TGTGCCAGCAGCTTAGTAACAGGCAAAGATGAGCAGTTCTTC.

The V gene is TRBV29-1, the J gene TRBJ2-3; D remains ambiguous. V dropped 1 base and J dropped 1 base, with 9 bases sitting between them. This CDR3 is 14 amino acids long. Germline V CDR1 and CDR2: SQVTM, ANQGSEA. The CDR3 DNA follows: TGCAGCGTTGAAGGCGGAAGGGGCACAGATACGCAGTATTTT. This codes for CSVEGGRGTDTQYF.

This clone has just a few counts. This chain links TRBV4-2 with TRBJ1-2; D call uncertain. The V gene lost 4 bases and the J gene lost 4 bases, with 16 bases spanning the gap. The CDR3 has 15 amino acids. Germline assignment: CDR1 LGHNA and CDR2 YNFKEQ. This CDR3 reads CASSPPGLTFYGYTF. CDR3 nucleotide sequence: TGTGCCAGCAGCCCTCCCGGTTTGACCTTCTATGGCTACACCTTC.

The rearrangement joins TRBV28 to TRBJ2-3; the D gene could be TRBD1 or TRBD2 (5 bases each). This CDR3 comprises 15 residues. Per the germline V gene, CDR1 is MDHEN and CDR2 is SYDVKM. V was pared by 4 bases and J by 1 base, with 12 bases between. CDR3 nucleotides: TGTGCCAGCAGTTGGGTCCGGGGACGCACAGATACGCAGTATTTT. Translated: CASSWVRGRTDTQYF. The full variable domain, with the rest looked up from reference TRBV28 and TRBJ2-3, is DVKVTQSSRYLVKRTGEKVFLECVQDMDHENMFWYRQDPGLGLRLIYFSYDVKMKEKGDIPEGYSVSREKKERFSLILESASTNQTSMYLCASSWVRGRTDTQYFGPGTRLTVL.

The chain employs TRBV5-4 and TRBJ2-7, with TRBD2 matching over 12 bases. This CDR3 is 15 amino acids long. Per germline, CDR1 SGHNT and CDR2 YYREEE (reference sequence). Trimming took 0 bases from V and 2 from J; bases not matched to a gene: 0. The CDR3 loop reads CASSLGLAGAYEQYF. The CDR3 DNA follows: TGTGCCAGCAGCTTGGGACTAGCGGGGGCCTACGAGCAGTACTTC.

The chain recombines TRBV7-8 with TRBJ2-6; 9 bases map to TRBD1. The V gene end was trimmed by 2 bases and the J gene end by 2 bases; junction bases not matched to a gene: 7. Germline CDR1 SGHVS, CDR2 FQNEAQ. The CDR3 spans 18 residues. This CDR3 reads CASSLIEHRGPGANVLTF. CDR3 bases: TGTGCCAGCAGCTTAATTGAACACAGGGGGCCTGGGGCCAACGTCCTGACTTTC. Full variable domain (outside the CDR3, taken from reference TRBV7-8 and TRBJ2-6): GAGVSQSPRYKVAKRGQDVALRCDPISGHVSLFWYQQALGQGPEFLTYFQNEAQLDKSGLPSDRFFAERPEGSVSTLKIQRTQQEDSAVYLCASSLIEHRGPGANVLTFGAGSRLTVL.